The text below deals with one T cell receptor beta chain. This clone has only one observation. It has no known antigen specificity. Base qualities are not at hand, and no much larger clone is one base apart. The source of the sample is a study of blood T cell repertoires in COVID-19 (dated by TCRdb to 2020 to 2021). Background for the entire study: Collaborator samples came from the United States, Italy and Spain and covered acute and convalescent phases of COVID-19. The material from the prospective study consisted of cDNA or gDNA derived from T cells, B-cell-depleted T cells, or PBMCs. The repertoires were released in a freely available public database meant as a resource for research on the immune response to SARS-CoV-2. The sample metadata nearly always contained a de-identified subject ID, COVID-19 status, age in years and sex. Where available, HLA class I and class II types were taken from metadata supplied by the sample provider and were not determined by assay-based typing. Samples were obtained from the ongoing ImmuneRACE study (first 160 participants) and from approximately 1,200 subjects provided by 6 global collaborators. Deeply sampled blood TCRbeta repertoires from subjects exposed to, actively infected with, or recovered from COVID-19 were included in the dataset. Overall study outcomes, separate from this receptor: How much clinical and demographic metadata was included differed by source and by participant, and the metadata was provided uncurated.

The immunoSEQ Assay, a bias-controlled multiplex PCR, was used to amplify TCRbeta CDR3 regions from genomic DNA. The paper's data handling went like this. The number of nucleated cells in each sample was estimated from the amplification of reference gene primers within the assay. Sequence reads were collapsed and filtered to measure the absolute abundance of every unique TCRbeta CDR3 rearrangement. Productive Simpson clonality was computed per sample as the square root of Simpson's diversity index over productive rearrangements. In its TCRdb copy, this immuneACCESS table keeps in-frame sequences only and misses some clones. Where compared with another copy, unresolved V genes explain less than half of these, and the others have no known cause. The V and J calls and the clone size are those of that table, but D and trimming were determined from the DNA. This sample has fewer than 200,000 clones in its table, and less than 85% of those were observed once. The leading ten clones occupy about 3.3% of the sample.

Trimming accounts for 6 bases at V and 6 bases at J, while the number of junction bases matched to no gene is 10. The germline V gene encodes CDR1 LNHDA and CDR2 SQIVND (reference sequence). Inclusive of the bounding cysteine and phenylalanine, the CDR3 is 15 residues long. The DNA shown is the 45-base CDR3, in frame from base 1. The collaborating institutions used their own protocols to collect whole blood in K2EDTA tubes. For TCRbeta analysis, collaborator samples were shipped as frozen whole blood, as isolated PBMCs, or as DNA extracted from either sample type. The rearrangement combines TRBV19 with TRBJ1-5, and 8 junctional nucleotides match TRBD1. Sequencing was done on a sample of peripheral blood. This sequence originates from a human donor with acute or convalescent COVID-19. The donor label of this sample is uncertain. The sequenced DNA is TGTGCCAGTAGCCCACCCAGGGGGCTAAGTCAGCCCCAGCATTTT. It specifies CASSPPRGLSQPQHF.